Listed below are T cell receptor beta chains from one sample, sequenced in a study of technical replicates of blood from a handful of donors. The data were produced by immunoSEQ multiplex PCR, yet TCRdb's version contains in-frame clones alone and is incomplete. The table includes 80,000 to 100,000 clones, around 95% detected once. Specimen: T cells isolated from PBMCs. Every receptor here comes from a human donor in good health. Both conserved end residues are part of each CDR3. The order of the fields is V gene, clone size, J gene, D gene, CDR3 DNA, CDR3 protein. The D gene is left open where the match is weak. A clone size is listed for some rows: how often the clone was seen (once, few, many), or a class if it is expanded.

>TRBV4-1|NA|TRBJ1-2|TRBD1
TGCGCCAGCAGCCTACGCCGGGACAGGGTGCCCCTTGAGTATGGCTACACCTTC
CASSLRRDRVPLEYGYTF
>TRBV11-2|NA|TRBJ1-5|TRBD1
TGTGCCAGCAGCGCGGGACAGCTTGTAAATCAGCCCCAGCATTTT
CASSAGQLVNQPQHF
>TRBV5-1|once|TRBJ2-7|NA
TGCGCCAGCAGCCTGCGGGGAGAGCAGTACTTC
CASSLRGEQYF
>TRBV18|once|TRBJ2-1|TRBD1
TGTGCCAGCTCACCCGGGACAGTTAGTGAGCAGTTCTTC
CASSPGTVSEQFF
>TRBV6-1|once|TRBJ1-3|NA
TGTGCCAGCAGTGATCCACGGAGCTCTGGAAACACCATATATTTT
CASSDPRSSGNTIYF
>TRBV7-8|NA|TRBJ1-5|TRBD1
TGTGCCAGCAGCTTAACCGGGACAGGGGGTCAGCCCCAGCATTTT
CASSLTGTGGQPQHF
>TRBV7-6|once|TRBJ2-6|TRBD1
TGTGCCAGCAGTGAAGGGGGCAGGGGGCGTTCTGGGGCCAACGTCCTGACTTTC
CASSEGGRGRSGANVLTF
>TRBV14|NA|TRBJ2-2|TRBD2
TGTGCCAGCAGCCAAGGTCGGGGGGCGAACACCGGGGAGCTGTTTTTT
CASSQGRGANTGELFF
>TRBV5-1|NA|TRBJ2-6|NA
TGCGCCAGCAGCTACGGACAGTCTGGGGCCAACGTCCTGACTTTC
CASSYGQSGANVLTF
>TRBV15|NA|TRBJ2-2|TRBD2
TGTGCCACCAGCCGCGGGGGCACCGGGGAGCTGTTTTTT
CATSRGGTGELFF
>TRBV6-5|NA|TRBJ1-5|NA
TGTGCCAGCGGATACAGGGTTAATCAGCCCCAGCATTTT
CASGYRVNQPQHF
>TRBV2|NA|TRBJ2-3|TRBD2
TGTGCCAGCAGTGCCCCTAGCGGACGCCTAAAGACAGATACGCAGTATTTT
CASSAPSGRLKTDTQYF
>TRBV13|NA|TRBJ2-3|TRBD1
TGTGCCAGCAGCAGTCCCGGACAGGGGACGTCTACGCAGTATTTT
CASSSPGQGTSTQYF
>TRBV10-3|NA|TRBJ1-2|NA
TGTGCCATCGCATTAACGAACAGCTATGGCTACACCTTC
CAIALTNSYGYTF
>TRBV7-6|NA|TRBJ2-7|NA
TGTGCCAGCAGCTTAGCGGGTGGCGGAGACAGCTCCTACGAGCAGTACTTC
CASSLAGGGDSSYEQYF
>TRBV10-3|once|TRBJ2-1|TRBD2
TGTGCCATCAGTGCCGCTAGCGGCAATGAGCAGTTCTTC
CAISAASGNEQFF
>TRBV6-4|once|TRBJ2-1|NA
TGTGCCAGCAGTGAGTCAGGAGGGCCGTCCACATATAATGAGCAGTTCTTC
CASSESGGPSTYNEQFF
>TRBV7-6|NA|TRBJ2-7|TRBD1
TGTGCCAGCAGCCCACAGGGGTGGGGGACCTCCTACGAGCAGTACTTC
CASSPQGWGTSYEQYF
>TRBV5-1|NA|TRBJ2-1|TRBD1
TGCGCCAGCAGCGGGGACAGGTCAACCTACAATGAGCAGTTCTTC
CASSGDRSTYNEQFF
>TRBV5-1|NA|TRBJ2-1|TRBD1
TGCGCCAGCAGCTCCAGACGGGACAGGGGACCCAATGAGCAGTTCTTC
CASSSRRDRGPNEQFF
>TRBV4-1|NA|TRBJ2-7|TRBD2
TGCGCCAGCAGTCCTAGGACTAGCGGGATGGGGGAGCAGTACTTC
CASSPRTSGMGEQYF
>TRBV2|NA|TRBJ1-1|TRBD1
TGTGCCAGTGGTCGGGACAGGGACAACACTGAAGCTTTCTTT
CASGRDRDNTEAFF
>TRBV28|NA|TRBJ2-7|TRBD1
TGTGCCAGCAGTTTGGAAACAGGGGGCTCCTACGAGCAGTACTTC
CASSLETGGSYEQYF